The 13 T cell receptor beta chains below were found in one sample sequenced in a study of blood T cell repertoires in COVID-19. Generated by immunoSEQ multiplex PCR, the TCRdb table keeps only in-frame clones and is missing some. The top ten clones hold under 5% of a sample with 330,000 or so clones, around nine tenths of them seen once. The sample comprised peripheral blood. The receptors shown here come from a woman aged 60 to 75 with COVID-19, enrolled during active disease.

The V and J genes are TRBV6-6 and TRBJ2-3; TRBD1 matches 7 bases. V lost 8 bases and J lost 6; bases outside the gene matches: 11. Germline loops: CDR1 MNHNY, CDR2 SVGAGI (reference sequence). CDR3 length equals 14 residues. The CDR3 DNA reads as TGTGCCAGCGGTCGGGACAGCCCCAGGGATACGCAGTATTTT. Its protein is CASGRDSPRDTQYF.

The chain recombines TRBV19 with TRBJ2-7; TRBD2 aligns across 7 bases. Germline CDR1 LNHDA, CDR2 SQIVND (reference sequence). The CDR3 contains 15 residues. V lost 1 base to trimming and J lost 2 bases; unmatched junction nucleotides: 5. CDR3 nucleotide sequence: TGTGCCAGTAGTATAGCCCCGGGGGGTCCCTACGAGCAGTACTTC. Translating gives CASSIAPGGPYEQYF.

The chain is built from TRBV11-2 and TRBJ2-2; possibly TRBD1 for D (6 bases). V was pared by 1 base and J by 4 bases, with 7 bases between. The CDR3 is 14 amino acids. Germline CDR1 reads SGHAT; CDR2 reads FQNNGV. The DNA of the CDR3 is TGTGCCAGCAGCTTAGTCAGGGGCACCGGGGAGCTGTTTTTT. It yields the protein CASSLVRGTGELFF.

Here the CDR3 reads CASSPYRGGPGTDTQYF. The CDR3 DNA follows: TGTGCCAGCAGTCCATATCGGGGGGGGCCTGGCACAGATACGCAGTATTTT. V is TRBV7-3 and J is TRBJ2-3, with 8 bases lining up with TRBD2. Trimming cost V 6 bases and J 1 base; bases outside gene matches: 12. The length of the CDR3 is 17 residues. The germline V gene has CDR1 SGHTA and CDR2 FQGTGA.

CDR3 nucleotides: TGTGCCAGCTCACCAGGGACAGGTCGCTCTGGGGCCAACGTCCTGACTTTC. Amino acid sequence: CASSPGTGRSGANVLTF. The genes are TRBV18 and TRBJ2-6, with TRBD1 matching 8 bases. The ends lost 2 bases at V and 0 bases at J; junction bases unmatched: 3. The CDR3 runs 17 residues. Germline V lookup: CDR1 KGHSH, CDR2 LQKENI.

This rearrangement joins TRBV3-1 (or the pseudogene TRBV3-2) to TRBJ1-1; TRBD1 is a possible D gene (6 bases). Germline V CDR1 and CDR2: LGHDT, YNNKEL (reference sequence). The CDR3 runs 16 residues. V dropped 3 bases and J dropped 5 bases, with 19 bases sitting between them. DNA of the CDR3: TGTGCCAGCAGCCAGGAGGACAGATATCGGGGAACTGAAGCTTTCTTT. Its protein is CASSQEDRYRGTEAFF.

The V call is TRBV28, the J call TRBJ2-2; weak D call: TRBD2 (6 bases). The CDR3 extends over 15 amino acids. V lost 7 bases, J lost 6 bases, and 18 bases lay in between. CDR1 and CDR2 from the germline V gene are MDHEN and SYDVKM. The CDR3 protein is CASKTYRGKSGELFF. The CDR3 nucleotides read TGTGCCAGCAAAACTTACCGGGGGAAGTCCGGGGAGCTGTTTTTT.

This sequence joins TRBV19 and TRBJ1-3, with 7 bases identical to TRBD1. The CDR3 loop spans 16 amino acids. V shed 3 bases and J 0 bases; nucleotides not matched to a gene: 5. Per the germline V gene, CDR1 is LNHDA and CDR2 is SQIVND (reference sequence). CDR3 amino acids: CASSITGDNSGNTIYF. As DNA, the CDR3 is TGTGCCAGTAGTATCACAGGGGATAACTCTGGAAACACCATATATTTT.

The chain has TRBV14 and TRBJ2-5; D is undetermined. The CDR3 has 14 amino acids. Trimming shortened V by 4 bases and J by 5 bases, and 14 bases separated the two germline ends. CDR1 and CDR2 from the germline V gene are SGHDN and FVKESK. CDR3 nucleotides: TGTGCCAGCAGCCTCTCACCCTCCCGGGAGACCCAGTACTTC. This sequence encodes CASSLSPSRETQYF.

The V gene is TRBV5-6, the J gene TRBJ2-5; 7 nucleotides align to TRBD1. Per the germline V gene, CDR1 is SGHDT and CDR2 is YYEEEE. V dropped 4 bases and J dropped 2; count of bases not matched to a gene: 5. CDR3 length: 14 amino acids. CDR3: CASSHDREQETQYF. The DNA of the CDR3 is TGTGCCAGCAGCCACGACAGGGAGCAAGAGACCCAGTACTTC.

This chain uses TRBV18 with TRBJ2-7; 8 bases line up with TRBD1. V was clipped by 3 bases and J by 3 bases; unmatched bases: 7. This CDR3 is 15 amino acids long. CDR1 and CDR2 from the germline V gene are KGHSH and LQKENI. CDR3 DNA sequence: TGTGCCAGCTCACCGCTCGGACAGGGCTACTACGAGCAGTACTTC. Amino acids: CASSPLGQGYYEQYF.

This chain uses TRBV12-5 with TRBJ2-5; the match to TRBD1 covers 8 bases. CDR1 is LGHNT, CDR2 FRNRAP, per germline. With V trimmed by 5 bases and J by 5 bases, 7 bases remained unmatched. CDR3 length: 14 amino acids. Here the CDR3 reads CASGPGQGRETQYF. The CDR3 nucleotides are TGTGCTAGTGGTCCAGGACAGGGACGCGAGACCCAGTACTTC.

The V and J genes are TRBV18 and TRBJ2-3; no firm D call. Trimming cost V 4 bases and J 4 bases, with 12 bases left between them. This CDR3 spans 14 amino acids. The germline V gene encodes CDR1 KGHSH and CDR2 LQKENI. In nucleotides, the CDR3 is TGTGCCAGCTCACTAAACCCCACTTCAGATACGCAGTATTTT. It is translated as CASSLNPTSDTQYF.